This T cell receptor (beta chain) was captured by sequencing in a study of blood T cells in healthy people across ages. Germline CDR1 SGHVS, CDR2 FQNEAQ. The ends were cut back, 5 bases at V and 12 bases at J, with 22 bases in the middle. The CDR3 runs 14 residues. Primed by a sample-barcoded 5' primer and a J-beta primer mix, a second PCR proceeded for 7 to 11 cycles. TCRdb ran MiXCR on the 5' RACE reads and lists one entry per CDR3 protein. Of some 800,000 distinct CDR3 sequences listed, more than 20% are singletons. Every donor contributed roughly 10 milliliters of peripheral blood by blood draw. Another study also made use of these data, one on T cells of mothers and their children. That work adds: The yield was over 8 million TCR beta CDR3 reads from each mother and a few million from each child.

This clonotype was obtained from a boy aged 5-17 years in good health. J is TRBJ1-1 and V is TRBV7-8, with a possible D match to TRBD1 (5 bases). The sequenced sample consisted of blood. CDR3 loop: CASSTRQPGRPPFF. CDR3 sequence (DNA): TGTGCCAGCAGCACACGTCAACCGGGACGCCCACCTTTCTTT.